Listed below are T cell receptor beta chains from one sample, sequenced in a study of T-cell reconstitution after alpha-beta-depleted transplantation in children. TCRdb called the PCR reads again in MiXCR, with one record for every CDR3 protein. Altogether about half a million distinct CDR3 sequences are present, approximately 12% being singletons, with the ten largest covering 4.5% to 6%. The specimen comprised PBMCs from the stem cell graft donor, sampled from the stem cell graft. The receptors come from a human donor who donated a stem cell graft to a child with combined immunodeficiency. Each CDR3 is given with its conserved first and last residue. D genes are given only for firm matches. Some rows mark clone size as missing; the rest say once, few, many or name a class of expanded clone.

clone size	V gene	D gene	J gene	CDR3 DNA	CDR3 protein
few	TRBV7-8	TRBD2	TRBJ2-4	TGTGCCAGCAGCCCTCGGCGGGAGGGCCGGGGAAACATTCAGTACTTC	CASSPRREGRGNIQYF
NA	TRBV4-3	NA	TRBJ2-7	TGCGCCAGCAGCCAAGATTTAAGTTTTGAGCAGTACTTC	CASSQDLSFEQYF
NA	TRBV4-2	NA	TRBJ2-3	TGTGCCAGCAGCCAAACCGGGACCCGGGGCGACACAGATACGCAGTATTTT	CASSQTGTRGDTDTQYF
many	TRBV5-5	NA	TRBJ1-2	TGTGCCAGCAGCTTGGAGGTCGGCCTGGGCTACACCTTC	CASSLEVGLGYTF
few	TRBV18	NA	TRBJ2-3	TGTGCCAGCTCACGAGAAGGACCGTGGAGGACAGATACGCAGTATTTT	CASSREGPWRTDTQYF
many	TRBV24-1	TRBD2	TRBJ2-1	TGTGCCACCAGTGATCCCCTTACTAGCGGGAGGAATGAGCAGTTCTTC	CATSDPLTSGRNEQFF
NA	TRBV30	NA	TRBJ2-5	TGTGCCTGGAGTAAGGGGAGAGAGACCCAGTACTTC	CAWSKGRETQYF
NA	TRBV29-1	TRBD1	TRBJ2-2	TGCAGCGTGGAACAGGGGAAGGGCACCGGGGAGCTGTTTTTT	CSVEQGKGTGELFF
NA	TRBV2	NA	TRBJ1-1	TGTGCCAGCAGGGGTAGGGGCAACACTGAAGCTTTCTTT	CASRGRGNTEAFF
many	TRBV28	NA	TRBJ2-7	TGTGCCAGCAGTGCCGGGAACCCCTACGAGCAGTACTTC	CASSAGNPYEQYF
NA	TRBV10-3	TRBD2	TRBJ2-3	TGTGCCATCTCAGGAGCGGGAGTGTGGACAGATACGCAGTATTTT	CAISGAGVWTDTQYF
few	TRBV20-1	TRBD2	TRBJ2-3	TGCAGTGCCGAGGGGGGGCCTAGCGTGACTAGCGCAGATACGCAGTATTTT	CSAEGGPSVTSADTQYF
NA	TRBV7-8	NA	TRBJ2-1	TGTGCCAGCAGCCTATACACGGACTACAATGAGCAGTTCTTC	CASSLYTDYNEQFF
NA	TRBV5-6	TRBD1	TRBJ2-4	TGTGCCAGCAGCCCGACAGGGGAAGACAAAAACATTCAGTACTTC	CASSPTGEDKNIQYF
many	TRBV29-1	NA	TRBJ2-5	TGCAGCGTTGAAGCCAGCGGAGAGACCCAGTACTTC	CSVEASGETQYF
few	TRBV5-1	NA	TRBJ2-1	TGCGCCAGCAGACATGCATCTAGCTTAAGCTCCTACAATGAGCAGTTCTTC	CASRHASSLSSYNEQFF
few	TRBV16	NA	TRBJ2-7	TGTGCCAGCAGCCAATTCGAGGTGACCTACGAGCAGTACTTC	CASSQFEVTYEQYF
few	TRBV4-3	NA	TRBJ2-3	TGCGCCAGCAGCCAAGCCAGCGGGTGGTCAGATACGCAGTATTTT	CASSQASGWSDTQYF
NA	TRBV7-6	TRBD2	TRBJ2-1	TGTGCCAGCAGCTCTACGGGACTAGCGGGAGTTTCCCGCTACAATGAGCAGTTCTTC	CASSSTGLAGVSRYNEQFF
NA	TRBV6-4	TRBD1	TRBJ2-2	TGTGCCAGCAGCCCTGAGGGGGCGCACGGGGAGCTGTTTTTT	CASSPEGAHGELFF
many	TRBV6-5	NA	TRBJ2-1	TGTGCCAGCAGTTACGCCGACAGCTACAATGAGCAGTTCTTC	CASSYADSYNEQFF
few	TRBV10-3	NA	TRBJ1-1	TGTGCCATCAGTAACCTCGACCGGGATGGCGGTGAAGCTTTCTTT	CAISNLDRDGGEAFF
NA	TRBV4-3	NA	TRBJ2-5	TGCGCCAGCAGCCCGTCCTACGGGACCCAGTACTTC	CASSPSYGTQYF
many	TRBV10-3	NA	TRBJ2-3	TGTGCCATCAGCGGGCCTGGGACCATCACAGATACGCAGTATTTT	CAISGPGTITDTQYF
many	TRBV5-1	TRBD2	TRBJ2-1	TGCGCCAGCAGCTTGACCTTAGCGGGAGAAGGCCCCGGATCCTACAATGAGCAGTTCTTC	CASSLTLAGEGPGSYNEQFF
few	TRBV14	TRBD1	TRBJ2-1	TGTGCCAGCAGCCCTAATGCCGGGACAGGAACCTACAATGAGCAGTTCTTC	CASSPNAGTGTYNEQFF
few	TRBV7-2	TRBD1	TRBJ1-1	TGTGCCAGCAGCTTACTGGCAGGGGGAGGAGCTTTCTTT	CASSLLAGGGAFF
few	TRBV20-1	NA	TRBJ2-7	TGCAGTGCTAGAGATCGTAGTTATGAGGGCGAGCAGTACTTC	CSARDRSYEGEQYF
NA	TRBV11-3	NA	TRBJ2-1	TGTGCCAGCAGCGGAGGGCCGAACAATGAGCAGTTCTTC	CASSGGPNNEQFF
NA	TRBV2	TRBD2	TRBJ2-7	TGTGCCAGCACTGCGACTAGCGGGACCTACGAGCAGTACTTC	CASTATSGTYEQYF
NA	TRBV25-1	TRBD1	TRBJ1-2	TGTGCCAGCCTGGACAGGGCGCATGGCTACACCTTC	CASLDRAHGYTF
few	TRBV2	TRBD1	TRBJ1-2	TGTGCCAGCAGTGTCCCGGGACAGGGGTCCTATGGCTACACCTTC	CASSVPGQGSYGYTF
many	TRBV12-3/TRBV12-4	NA	TRBJ2-3	TGTGCCAGCAGGCAGCATTCAGGGTCCACAGATACGCAGTATTTT	CASRQHSGSTDTQYF
few	TRBV12-3/TRBV12-4	TRBD1	TRBJ1-5	TGTGCCAGCAGTTTACCAGGGGGTAACAATCAGCCCCAGCATTTT	CASSLPGGNNQPQHF
many	TRBV12-3/TRBV12-4	NA	TRBJ2-1	TGTGCCAGCCTAACGAGCTCCTACAATGAGCAGTTCTTC	CASLTSSYNEQFF
many	TRBV20-1	NA	TRBJ2-6	TGCAGTGCTGGAGGGGGGACAGGGGCCAACGTCCTGACTTTC	CSAGGGTGANVLTF
NA	TRBV4-3	TRBD2	TRBJ2-2	TGCGCCAGCAGCCCCGGCCCAGCGGGGGGGAACACCGGGGAGCTGTTTTTT	CASSPGPAGGNTGELFF
few	TRBV7-9	NA	TRBJ2-7	TGTGCCAGCAGCTTAGACCTGTCTCGCTACGAGCAGTACTTC	CASSLDLSRYEQYF
few	TRBV11-2	NA	TRBJ2-1	TGTGCCAGCAGCTTAATGGGCTCCTACAATGAGCAGTTCTTC	CASSLMGSYNEQFF
many	TRBV29-1	TRBD2	TRBJ2-1	TGCAGCGTTGAATCGACTAGCGGGAGGACACTCTCCTACAATGAGCAGTTCTTC	CSVESTSGRTLSYNEQFF
few	TRBV20-1	TRBD1	TRBJ2-4	TGCAGTGCAGGGGGACAGCAAAACATTCAGTACTTC	CSAGGQQNIQYF
NA	TRBV20-1	NA	TRBJ2-1	TGCAGTGCAACCGCAGGGGGGCAGAGAAGTACGAATGAGCAGTTCTTC	CSATAGGQRSTNEQFF
many	TRBV12-3/TRBV12-4	TRBD1	TRBJ2-2	TGTGCCAGCAGTTTCAATCTCGGGACAGGGCAAACCGGGGAGCTGTTTTTT	CASSFNLGTGQTGELFF
many	TRBV4-3	NA	TRBJ2-1	TGCGCCAGCAGCCAAGGCCCAGCAGGGAACAATGAGCAGTTCTTC	CASSQGPAGNNEQFF
NA	TRBV6-1	NA	TRBJ1-3	TGTGCCAGCAGCCCCCAGGCCAGCTCTGGAAACACCATATATTTT	CASSPQASSGNTIYF
many	TRBV6-5	TRBD2	TRBJ2-7	TGTGCCAGCAGTTACTCGTTTGGGACTAGCGGGAGGGACGAGCAGTACTTC	CASSYSFGTSGRDEQYF
few	TRBV6-5	NA	TRBJ2-4	TGTGCCAGCAGTTACTCTTCCTCAAGGAACATTCAGTACTTC	CASSYSSSRNIQYF
NA	TRBV7-3	TRBD2	TRBJ2-5	TGTGCCAGCAGCCTAGGGACTAGCGGGAGGGGGGAGACCCAGTACTTC	CASSLGTSGRGETQYF